This T cell receptor (beta chain) is drawn from a study of blood T cells in healthy people across ages. The CDR3 has 12 amino acids. Trimming shortened V by 8 bases and J by 1 base, and 8 bases separated the two germline ends. Germline CDR1 and CDR2: SGHTA and FQGNSA. With a J-beta primer mix and a sample-barcoded 5' primer, a second PCR ran roughly 6 to 11 cycles. TCRdb processed the 5' RACE reads anew with MiXCR; each CDR3 protein has one entry. The sample has around 1.5 million distinct CDR3 sequences, roughly 45% seen once. The origin of this receptor is a woman younger than 35 in good health. Sequenced material: blood. The chain recombines TRBV7-2 with TRBJ2-5; D is uncertain. CDR3 protein: CASGKIQETQYF. CDR3 nucleotide sequence: TGTGCCAGCGGCAAAATCCAAGAGACCCAGTACTTC.